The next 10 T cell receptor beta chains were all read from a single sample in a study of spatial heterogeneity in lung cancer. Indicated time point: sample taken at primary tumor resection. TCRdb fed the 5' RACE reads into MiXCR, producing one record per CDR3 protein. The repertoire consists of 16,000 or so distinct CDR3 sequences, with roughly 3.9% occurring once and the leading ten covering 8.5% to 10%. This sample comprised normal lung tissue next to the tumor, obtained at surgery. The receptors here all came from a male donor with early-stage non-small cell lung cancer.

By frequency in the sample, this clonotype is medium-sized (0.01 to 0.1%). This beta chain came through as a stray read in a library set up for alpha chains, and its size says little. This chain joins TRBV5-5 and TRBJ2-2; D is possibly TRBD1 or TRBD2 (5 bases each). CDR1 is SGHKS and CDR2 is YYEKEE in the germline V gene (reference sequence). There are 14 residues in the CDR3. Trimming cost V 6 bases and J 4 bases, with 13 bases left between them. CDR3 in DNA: TGTGCCAGCACTACCCGAGGGGTCACCGGGGAGCTGTTTTTT. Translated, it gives CASTTRGVTGELFF.

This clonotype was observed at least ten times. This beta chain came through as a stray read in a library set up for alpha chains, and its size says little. The CDR3 DNA reads as TGTGCCAGCAGCTTACAGGGGGCCAGGACTGAAGCTTTCTTT. This translates into CASSLQGARTEAFF. V usage is TRBV7-2 and J usage is TRBJ1-1; the match to TRBD1 covers 8 bases. The CDR3 covers 14 residues. The trim removed 2 bases at V and 5 bases at J, leaving 4 bases unmatched. Per the germline V gene, CDR1 is SGHTA and CDR2 is FQGNSA.

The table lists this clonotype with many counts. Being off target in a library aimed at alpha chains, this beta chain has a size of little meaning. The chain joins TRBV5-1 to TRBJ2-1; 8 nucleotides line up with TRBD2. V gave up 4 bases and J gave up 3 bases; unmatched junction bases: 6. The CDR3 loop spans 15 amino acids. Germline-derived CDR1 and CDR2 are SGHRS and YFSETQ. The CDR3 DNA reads TGCGCCAGCAGCCTAACTAGCGGCTTCTACAATGAGCAGTTCTTC. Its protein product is CASSLTSGFYNEQFF. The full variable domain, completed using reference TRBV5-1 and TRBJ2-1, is KAGVTQTPRYLIKTRGQQVTLSCSPISGHRSVSWYQQTPGQGLQFLFEYFSETQRNKGNFPGRFSGRQFSNSRSEMNVSTLELGDSALYLCASSLTSGFYNEQFFGPGTRLTVL.

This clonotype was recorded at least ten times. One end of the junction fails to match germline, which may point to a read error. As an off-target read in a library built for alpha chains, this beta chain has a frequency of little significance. DNA for the CDR3: TGTGCCAGCAGCTACTCCGGACAGAGCTCTGGAGAGACCCAGTACTTC. It encodes CASSYSGQSSGETQYF. The chain joins TRBV6-5 to TRBJ2-5; a possible D gene is TRBD1 (6 bases). Looked up from germline, CDR1 is MNHEY and CDR2 is SVGAGI. The CDR3 consists of 16 residues.

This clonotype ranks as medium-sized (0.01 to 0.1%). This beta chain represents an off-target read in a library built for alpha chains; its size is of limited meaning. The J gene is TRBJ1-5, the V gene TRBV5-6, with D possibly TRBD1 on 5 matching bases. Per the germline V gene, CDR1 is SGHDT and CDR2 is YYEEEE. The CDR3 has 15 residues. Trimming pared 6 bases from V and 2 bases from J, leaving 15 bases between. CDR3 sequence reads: CASTRAGSGNQPQHF. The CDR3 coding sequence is TGTGCCAGCACCCGGGCAGGGTCGGGCAATCAGCCCCAGCATTTT.

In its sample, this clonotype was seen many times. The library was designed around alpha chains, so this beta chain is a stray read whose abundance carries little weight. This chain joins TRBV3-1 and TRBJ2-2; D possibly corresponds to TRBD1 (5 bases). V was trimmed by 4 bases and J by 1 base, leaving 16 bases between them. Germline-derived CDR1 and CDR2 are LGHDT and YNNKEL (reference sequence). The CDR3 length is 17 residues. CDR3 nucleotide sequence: TGTGCCAGCAGCCCGTTATTGGGCAGGGAGAACACCGGGGAGCTGTTTTTT. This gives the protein CASSPLLGRENTGELFF.

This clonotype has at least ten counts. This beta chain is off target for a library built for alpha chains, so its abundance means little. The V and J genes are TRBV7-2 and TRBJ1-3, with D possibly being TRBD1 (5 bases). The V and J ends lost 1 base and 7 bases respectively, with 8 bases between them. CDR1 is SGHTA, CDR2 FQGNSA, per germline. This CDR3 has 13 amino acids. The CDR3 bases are TGTGCCAGCAGCTTAGGCAGGGTGAACACCATATATTTT. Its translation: CASSLGRVNTIYF.

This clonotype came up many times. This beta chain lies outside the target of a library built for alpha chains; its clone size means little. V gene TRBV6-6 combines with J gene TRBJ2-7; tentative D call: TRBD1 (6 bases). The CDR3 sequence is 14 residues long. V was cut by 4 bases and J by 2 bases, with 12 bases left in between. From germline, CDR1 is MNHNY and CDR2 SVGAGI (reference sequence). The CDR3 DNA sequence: TGTGCCAGCAGTTCCGGGACACCGACCTACGAGCAGTACTTC. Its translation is CASSSGTPTYEQYF.

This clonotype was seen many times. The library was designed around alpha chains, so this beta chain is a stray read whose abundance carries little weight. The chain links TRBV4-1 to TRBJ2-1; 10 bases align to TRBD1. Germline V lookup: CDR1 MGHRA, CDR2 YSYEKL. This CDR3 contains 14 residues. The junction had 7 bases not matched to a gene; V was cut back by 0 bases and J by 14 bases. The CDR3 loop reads CASSQESRGTGEFF. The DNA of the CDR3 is TGCGCCAGCAGCCAAGAGTCCCGCGGGACAGGGGAGTTCTTC.

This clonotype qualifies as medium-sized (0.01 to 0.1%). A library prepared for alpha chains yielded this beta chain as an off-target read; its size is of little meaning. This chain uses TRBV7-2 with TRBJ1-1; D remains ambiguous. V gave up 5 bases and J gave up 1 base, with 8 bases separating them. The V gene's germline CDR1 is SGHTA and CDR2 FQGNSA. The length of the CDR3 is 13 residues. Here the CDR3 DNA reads TGTGCCAGCAGCACACAGCGGAACACTGAAGCTTTCTTT. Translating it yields CASSTQRNTEAFF.